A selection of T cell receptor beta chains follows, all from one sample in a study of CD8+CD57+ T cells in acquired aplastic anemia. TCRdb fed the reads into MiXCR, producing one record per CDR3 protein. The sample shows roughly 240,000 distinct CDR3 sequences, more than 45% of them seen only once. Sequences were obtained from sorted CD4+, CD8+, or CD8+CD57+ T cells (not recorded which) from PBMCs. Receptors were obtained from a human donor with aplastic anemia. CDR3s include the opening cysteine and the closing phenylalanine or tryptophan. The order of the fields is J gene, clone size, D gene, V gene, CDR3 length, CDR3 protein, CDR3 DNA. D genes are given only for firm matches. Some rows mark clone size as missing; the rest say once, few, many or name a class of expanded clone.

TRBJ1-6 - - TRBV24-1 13 CASQGIVNSPLHF TGTGCCAGCCAGGGGATTGTTAATTCACCCCTCCACTTT
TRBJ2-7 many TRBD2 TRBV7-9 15 CASSSSSGGFYEQYF TGTGCCAGCAGCTCCTCTAGCGGGGGCTTCTACGAGCAGTACTTC
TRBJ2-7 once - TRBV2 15 CASRGGTGPSYEQYF TGTGCCAGCAGGGGGGGGACAGGACCTTCCTACGAGCAGTACTTC
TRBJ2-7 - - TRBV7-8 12 CAWSLGIYEQYF TGTGCCTGGAGTTTGGGGATCTACGAGCAGTACTTC
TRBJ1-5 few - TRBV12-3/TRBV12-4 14 CASSLLGGNQPQHF TGTGCCAGCAGTTTACTGGGCGGGAATCAGCCCCAGCATTTT
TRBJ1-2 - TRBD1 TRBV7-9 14 CASSPLTGLYGYTF TGTGCCAGCAGTCCTCTGACAGGGCTCTATGGCTACACCTTC
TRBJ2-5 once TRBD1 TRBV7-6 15 CASSFDRGFQETQYF TGTGCCAGCAGCTTTGACAGGGGATTCCAAGAGACCCAGTACTTC
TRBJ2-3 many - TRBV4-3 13 CASSQVTGDTQYF TGCGCCAGCAGCCAAGTCACAGGGGATACGCAGTATTTT
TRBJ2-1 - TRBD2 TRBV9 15 CASSDGTSGENEQFF TGTGCCAGCAGCGACGGGACTAGCGGGGAAAATGAGCAGTTCTTC
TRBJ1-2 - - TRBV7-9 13 CASSYSDESGYTF TGTGCCAGCAGCTATTCAGACGAAAGCGGCTACACCTTC